Shown below are 26 T cell receptor beta chains from a single sample sequenced in a study of T cell clones after liver transplantation (dated by TCRdb to the late 2010s). The time point label, as the study defines it: pre-transplant. Library generation was performed with the immunoSEQ multiplex PCR assay. The immuneACCESS repertoire file appears here via TCRdb, limited to in-frame rearrangements. These files lack a portion of the clones; in checked studies, under half of the deficit traces to unresolved V genes, and the cause of the others is not known. In all, the sample holds 95,000 to 110,000 clones, and 75% to 90% of those were seen once. The ten most abundant clones make up over 0.75% of the sample. Sequencing was performed on CD4+ T cells from blood, taken before liver transplant. Receptor source: a human donor who received a liver transplant.

The rearrangement joins TRBV5-5 to TRBJ2-5; 7 bases are a match to TRBD2. The length of the CDR3 is 14 residues. The J segment lost 4 bases and the V segment lost 4 bases, leaving 7 bases of the junction unmatched. The germline V gene encodes CDR1 SGHKS and CDR2 YYEKEE (reference sequence). CDR3 sequence reads: CASSLEGGRETQYF. CDR3 coding DNA: TGTGCCAGCAGCCTTGAGGGAGGGCGAGAGACCCAGTACTTC.

The rearrangement joins TRBV28 to TRBJ2-2; 7 bases fit TRBD2. This CDR3 comprises 15 residues. Unmatched junction bases numbered 7, after V lost 5 bases and J lost 4 bases. The germline V gene has CDR1 MDHEN and CDR2 SYDVKM. The CDR3 spells CASSLADPGTGELFF. The CDR3 region has the DNA TGTGCCAGCAGTCTAGCGGACCCGGGCACCGGGGAGCTGTTTTTT.

The V and J genes are TRBV18 and TRBJ2-5; 13 positions agree with TRBD2. Germline CDR1 reads KGHSH; CDR2 reads LQKENI. The length of the CDR3 is 16 residues. The ends lost 4 bases at V and 1 base at J; junction bases unmatched: 3. CDR3 sequence (DNA): TGTGCCAGCTCACGGGGACTAGCGGGGTCCCAAGAGACCCAGTACTTC. This translates into CASSRGLAGSQETQYF.

This chain links TRBV27 with TRBJ2-1; D gene ambiguous. The CDR3 sequence is 13 residues long. Germline-derived CDR1 and CDR2 are MNHEY and SMNVEV (reference sequence). The V end was cut by 8 bases, the J end by 5 bases, with 13 bases between. This chain's CDR3 is CASSRNSHNEQFF. The CDR3 region has the DNA TGTGCCAGCTCCAGGAATTCTCACAATGAGCAGTTCTTC.

The CDR3 region is CASSEAQANTNYGYTF. Written as DNA, the CDR3 is TGTGCCAGCAGTGAAGCGCAGGCGAACACGAACTATGGCTACACCTTC. The chain carries TRBV6-1 and TRBJ1-2; unclear D gene. Germline V gene lookup returns CDR1 MNHNS and CDR2 SASEGT. CDR3 length: 16 amino acids. The V end was cut by 0 bases, the J end by 2 bases, with 13 bases between.

CDR3 amino acids: CASSTGRVTSNEKLFF. The CDR3 DNA reads TGCGCCAGCAGTACAGGGAGGGTTACGTCTAATGAAAAACTGTTTTTT. The chain recombines TRBV5-1 with TRBJ1-4; weak D call: TRBD1 (6 bases). This CDR3 region has 16 residues. Per germline, CDR1 SGHRS and CDR2 YFSETQ. V was clipped by 5 bases and J by 3 bases, with 17 bases between them.

This clone was observed a single time. The chain uses TRBV19 and TRBJ2-2; no firm D call. This CDR3 has 14 residues. Trimming took off 6 bases at V and 0 bases at J, with 8 bases between the two ends. CDR1 is LNHDA, CDR2 SQIVND, per germline (reference sequence). The CDR3 region is CASSVQTNTGELFF. As DNA, the CDR3 is TGTGCCAGTAGCGTCCAAACGAACACCGGGGAGCTGTTTTTT. Filled out from reference TRBV19 and TRBJ2-2, the complete variable domain reads DGGITQSPKYLFRKEGQNVTLSCEQNLNHDAMYWYRQDPGQGLRLIYYSQIVNDFQKGDIAEGYSVSREKKESFPLTVTSAQKNPTAFYLCASSVQTNTGELFFGEGSRLTVL.

The rearrangement uses TRBV19 and TRBJ1-3, with D perhaps matching TRBD1 (6 bases). The CDR3 sequence is 23 residues long. Germline V CDR1 and CDR2: LNHDA, SQIVND (reference sequence). Trimming removed 1 base at V and 0 bases at J, with 31 bases between. CDR3 nucleotide sequence: TGTGCCAGTAGTATAGGGCCTTTCCGACGGGACACAACCCTTGCGGGCTCTGGAAACACCATATATTTT. It is translated as CASSIGPFRRDTTLAGSGNTIYF.

The genes are TRBV23-1 and TRBJ1-5, with TRBD1 as a possible D gene (5 bases). TRBV23-1 is given ORF status, its function remaining uncertain. The V gene lost 11 bases and the J gene lost 7 bases, with 9 bases spanning the gap. The CDR3 totals 10 residues. The CDR3 DNA reads as TGCGCCGGAGAGGGGCAGCCCCAGCATTTT. Translation gives CAGEGQPQHF.

This clone was detected a few times. The CDR3 coding sequence is TGTGCCAGCAGTGAACTGCGGGGAAGCTCCTACGAGCAGTACTTC. This encodes CASSELRGSSYEQYF. The chain is built from TRBV6-1 and TRBJ2-7; D might be TRBD2 (6 bases). Germline V lookup: CDR1 MNHNS, CDR2 SASEGT. V lost 2 bases to trimming and J lost 0 bases, with 11 bases between them. There are 15 residues in the CDR3.

V usage is TRBV7-9 and J usage is TRBJ2-7; D is unclear. The length of the CDR3 is 11 residues. V gave up 4 bases and J gave up 4 bases, with 5 bases separating them. The germline V gene has CDR1 SEHNR and CDR2 FQNEAQ (reference sequence). The CDR3 sequence: CASSSYYEQYF. The CDR3 DNA reads TGTGCCAGCAGCTCGTATTACGAGCAGTACTTC.

In its sample, this clone was seen many times. The rearrangement joins TRBV29-1 to TRBJ1-1; 10 bases are a match to TRBD1. Unmatched junction bases numbered 10, after V lost 5 bases and J lost 4 bases. The CDR3 runs to 15 residues. Germline V lookup: CDR1 SQVTM, CDR2 ANQGSEA. The CDR3 loop reads CSVLTGGERSTEAFF. CDR3 DNA sequence: TGCAGCGTTTTGACAGGGGGCGAGAGGAGCACTGAAGCTTTCTTT.

The V call is TRBV18, the J call TRBJ1-2; D possibly corresponds to TRBD1 (5 bases). Trimming cost V 3 bases and J 0 bases, with 17 bases left between them. CDR3 length equals 17 residues. CDR1 and CDR2 from the germline V gene are KGHSH and LQKENI. The CDR3 DNA sequence: TGTGCCAGCTCACCGCAAACGCGGGGAGGGGCTAACTATGGCTACACCTTC. It translates to CASSPQTRGGANYGYTF.

This chain uses TRBV6-1 with TRBJ1-1; the D is unclear. This CDR3 has 14 residues. Germline V gene data show CDR1 as MNHNS and CDR2 as SASEGT. Trimming cost V 2 bases and J 1 base, with 8 bases left between them. The CDR3 coding sequence is TGTGCCAGCAGTGAACAGGACGGGAACACTGAAGCTTTCTTT. Translated: CASSEQDGNTEAFF.

The chain joins TRBV9 to TRBJ2-2, with D maybe TRBD2 (6 bases). V lost 2 bases, J lost 5 bases, and 13 bases lay in between. The germline gives CDR1 SGDLS, CDR2 YYNGEE. The CDR3 covers 15 residues. CDR3 DNA: TGTGCCAGCAGCGTTCTTCTAGCGTCGACCGGGGAGCTGTTTTTT. Translating it yields CASSVLLASTGELFF.

The V gene is TRBV5-1, the J gene TRBJ2-5, with TRBD1 matching 12 bases. V shed 2 bases and J 5 bases; nucleotides not matched to a gene: 4. Per the germline V gene, CDR1 is SGHRS and CDR2 is YFSETQ. The CDR3 is made up of 15 amino acids. CDR3 region: CASSLGTGGGETQYF. CDR3 DNA sequence: TGCGCCAGCAGCTTAGGGACAGGGGGCGGGGAGACCCAGTACTTC.

The chain carries TRBV29-1 and TRBJ1-4, with 8 bases aligning to TRBD1. V shed 4 bases and J 4 bases; nucleotides not matched to a gene: 8. Germline loops: CDR1 SQVTM, CDR2 ANQGSEA. The CDR3 runs to 15 residues. The CDR3 protein is CSVGKTGGINEKLFF. The DNA for the CDR3 is TGCAGCGTTGGAAAAACAGGGGGTATTAATGAAAAACTGTTTTTT.

CDR3 bases: TGTGCCAGCAGCTCCCACAGGATGAGGGATGGCTACACCTTC. Amino acids: CASSSHRMRDGYTF. The chain recombines TRBV5-6 with TRBJ1-2; tentative D call: TRBD1 (5 bases). This CDR3 has 14 residues. The germline V gene has CDR1 SGHDT and CDR2 YYEEEE. Trimming stripped 3 bases from V and 6 bases from J, with 15 bases between.

This chain joins TRBV18 and TRBJ2-1; TRBD2 matches 11 bases. This CDR3 spans 18 amino acids. V gave up 1 base and J gave up 4 bases; unmatched junction bases: 9. Germline V gene lookup returns CDR1 KGHSH and CDR2 LQKENI. The CDR3 loop reads CASSPQAASGGLYNEQFF. The CDR3, as DNA: TGTGCCAGCTCACCACAGGCGGCTAGCGGGGGGCTATACAATGAGCAGTTCTTC.

This chain links TRBV5-5 with TRBJ1-2, with 10 bases lining up with TRBD1. Germline CDR1 reads SGHKS; CDR2 reads YYEKEE (reference sequence). V was clipped by 0 bases and J by 13 bases; unmatched bases: 6. CDR3 length: 13 residues. The CDR3 sequence is CASSLVLGQGITF. The CDR3 DNA follows: TGTGCCAGCAGCTTGGTATTGGGACAGGGGATCACCTTC.

V usage is TRBV19 and J usage is TRBJ1-1, with 10 bases matching TRBD1. After removal of 5 bases from V and 11 bases from J, the junction contained 8 bases not matched to a gene. The germline V gene has CDR1 LNHDA and CDR2 SQIVND (reference sequence). CDR3 length equals 13 residues. The CDR3 DNA sequence: TGTGCCAGTAGTTTCAGGGACAGGGGACTTGCTTTCTTT. It is translated as CASSFRDRGLAFF.

This clone turned up a few times. In DNA form, the CDR3 reads TGTGCCAGTAGTCGCGCTGGACAGACTCAAATCTCCTACGAGCAGTACTTC. It encodes CASSRAGQTQISYEQYF. V usage is TRBV19 and J usage is TRBJ2-7; tentatively, D is TRBD1 (6 bases). The CDR3 spans 17 residues. Trimming stripped 5 bases from V and 0 bases from J, with 20 bases between. Looked up from germline, CDR1 is LNHDA and CDR2 is SQIVND (reference sequence).

The chain carries TRBV7-8 and TRBJ1-2; 7 nucleotides agree with TRBD1. Germline assignment: CDR1 SGHVS and CDR2 FQNEAQ. V shed 4 bases, J shed 6 bases, and the junction held 8 bases outside the gene matches. The CDR3 totals 14 residues. CDR3 residues: CASSSAGTADGYTF. In nucleotides, the CDR3 is TGTGCCAGCAGCTCAGCCGGGACAGCAGATGGCTACACCTTC. Drawing the rest from reference TRBV7-8 and TRBJ1-2, the complete variable domain is GAGVSQSPRYKVAKRGQDVALRCDPISGHVSLFWYQQALGQGPEFLTYFQNEAQLDKSGLPSDRFFAERPEGSVSTLKIQRTQQEDSAVYLCASSSAGTADGYTFGSGTRLTVV.

This chain connects TRBV11-1 to TRBJ2-1, with D perhaps matching TRBD2 (6 bases). The germline CDR1 and CDR2 sequences are SGHAT and FQDESV (reference sequence). This CDR3 is 15 amino acids long. Trimming removed 6 bases from V and 4 bases from J, with 16 bases in between. The CDR3 sequence is CASSRGGSGYNEQFF. The CDR3 DNA follows: TGTGCCAGCAGTCGGGGAGGAAGCGGGTACAATGAGCAGTTCTTC.

V and J are TRBV19 and TRBJ1-4; D is undetermined. The CDR3 is made up of 11 amino acids. Trimming stripped 3 bases from V and 8 bases from J, with 4 bases between. CDR1 is LNHDA and CDR2 is SQIVND in the germline V gene (reference sequence). The CDR3 here is CASSMAEKLFF. DNA for the CDR3: TGTGCCAGTAGTATGGCGGAAAAACTGTTTTTT.

V gene TRBV6-5 combines with J gene TRBJ2-3, with 7 nucleotides matching TRBD2. The germline V gene encodes CDR1 MNHEY and CDR2 SVGAGI. The CDR3 is 15 amino acids. Losses at the gene ends were 7 bases for V and 6 bases for J; bases not matched to a gene: 13. The CDR3 nucleotides read TGTGCCAGCAACTCCGGGAGGCGGGAGTGGGATACGCAGTATTTT. This translates into CASNSGRREWDTQYF.